Listed here is a single TCR beta chain. Its target is not known. The data derive from a study of T cell repertoires in cytomegalovirus infection. Study information: Public TCR beta signatures marked donors with CMV infection and the matching HLA. Study findings and constraints: HLA-C-restricted, CMV-specific TCR beta clonotypes were dominant ex vivo.

In TCRdb, the reads were re-called with MiXCR into one record per CDR3 protein. The sample carries fewer than 950,000 distinct CDR3 sequences, about 31% recorded once. The V gene lost 3 bases and the J gene lost 5 bases, with 11 bases spanning the gap. This CDR3 has 14 amino acids. CDR1 and CDR2 (germline): LNHDA, SQIVND (reference sequence). The receptor was isolated from a human donor in good health (CMV status not recorded). Some clones in this sample may be carry-over from other donors' samples. V and J are TRBV19 and TRBJ2-1; D gene ambiguous. The sequences come from cultured CD8+ T cells from PBMCs, collected from culture after CMV antigen stimulation. The CDR3 spells CASSIRPSDNEQFF. The CDR3 DNA follows: TGTGCCAGTAGTATTCGGCCCTCAGACAATGAGCAGTTCTTC. Variable domain in full (rest from reference TRBV19 and TRBJ2-1): DGGITQSPKYLFRKEGQNVTLSCEQNLNHDAMYWYRQDPGQGLRLIYYSQIVNDFQKGDIAEGYSVSREKKESFPLTVTSAQKNPTAFYLCASSIRPSDNEQFFGPGTRLTVL.